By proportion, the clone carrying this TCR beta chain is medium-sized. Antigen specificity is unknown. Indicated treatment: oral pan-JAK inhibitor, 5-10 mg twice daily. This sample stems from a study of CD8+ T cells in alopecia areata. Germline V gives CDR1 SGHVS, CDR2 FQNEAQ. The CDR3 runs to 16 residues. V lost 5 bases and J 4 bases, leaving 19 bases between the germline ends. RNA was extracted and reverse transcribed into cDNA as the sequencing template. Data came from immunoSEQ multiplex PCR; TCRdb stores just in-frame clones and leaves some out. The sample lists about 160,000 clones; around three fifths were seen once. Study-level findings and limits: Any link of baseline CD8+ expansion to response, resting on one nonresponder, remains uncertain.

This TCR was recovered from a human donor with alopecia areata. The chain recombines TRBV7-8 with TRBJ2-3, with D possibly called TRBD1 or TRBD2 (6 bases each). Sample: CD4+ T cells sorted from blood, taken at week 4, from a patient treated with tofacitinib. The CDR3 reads CASSPTPQGLSDTQYF. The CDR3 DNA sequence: TGTGCCAGCAGCCCAACCCCACAGGGACTGTCAGATACGCAGTATTTT. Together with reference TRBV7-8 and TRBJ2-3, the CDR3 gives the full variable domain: GAGVSQSPRYKVAKRGQDVALRCDPISGHVSLFWYQQALGQGPEFLTYFQNEAQLDKSGLPSDRFFAERPEGSVSTLKIQRTQQEDSAVYLCASSPTPQGLSDTQYFGPGTRLTVL.